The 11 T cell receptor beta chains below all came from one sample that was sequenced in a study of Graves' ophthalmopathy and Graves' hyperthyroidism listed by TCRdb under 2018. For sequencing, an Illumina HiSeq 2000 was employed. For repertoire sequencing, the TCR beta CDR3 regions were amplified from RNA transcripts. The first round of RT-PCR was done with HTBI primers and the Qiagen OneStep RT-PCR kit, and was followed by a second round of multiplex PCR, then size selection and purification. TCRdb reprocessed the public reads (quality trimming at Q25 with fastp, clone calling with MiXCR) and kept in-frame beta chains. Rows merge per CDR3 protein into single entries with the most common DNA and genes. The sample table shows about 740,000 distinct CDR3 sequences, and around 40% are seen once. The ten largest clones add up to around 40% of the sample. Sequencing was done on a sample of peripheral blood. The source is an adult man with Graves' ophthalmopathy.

The DNA for the CDR3 is TGTGCCAGCAGTGCTACCGACGTGTCCCGCCAAGAGACCCAGTACTTC. The encoded protein is CASSATDVSRQETQYF. V and J are TRBV25-1 and TRBJ2-5; D is ambiguous. V gave up 4 bases and J gave up 1 base, with 16 bases separating them. This CDR3 region has 16 residues. The germline CDR1 and CDR2 sequences are MGHDK and SYGVNS.

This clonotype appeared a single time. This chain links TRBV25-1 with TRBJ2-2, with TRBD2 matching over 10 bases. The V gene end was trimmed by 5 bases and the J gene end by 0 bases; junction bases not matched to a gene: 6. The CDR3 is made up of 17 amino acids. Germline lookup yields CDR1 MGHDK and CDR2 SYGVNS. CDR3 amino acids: CASSLESGRANTGELFF. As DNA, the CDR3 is TGTGCCAGCAGTTTGGAAAGCGGGAGGGCGAACACCGGGGAGCTGTTTTTT.

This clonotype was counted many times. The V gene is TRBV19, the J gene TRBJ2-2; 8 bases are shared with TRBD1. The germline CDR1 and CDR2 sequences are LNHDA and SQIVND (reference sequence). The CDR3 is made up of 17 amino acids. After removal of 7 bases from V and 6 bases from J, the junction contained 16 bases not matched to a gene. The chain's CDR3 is CASNLAAGGIGAGELFF. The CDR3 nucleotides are TGTGCCAGTAATCTGGCGGCAGGGGGCATTGGGGCCGGGGAGCTGTTTTTT.

The CDR3 DNA reads as TGTGCCAGTAGTATTACCCTAGGGGGGCAGCCCCAGCATTTT. Its translation is CASSITLGGQPQHF. The chain joins TRBV2 to TRBJ1-5; possibly TRBD1 for D (6 bases). Germline assignment: CDR1 SNHLY and CDR2 FYNNEI. This CDR3 comprises 14 residues. V gave up 9 bases and J gave up 7 bases, with 19 bases separating them. Drawing the rest from reference TRBV2 and TRBJ1-5, the complete variable domain is EPEVTQTPSHQVTQMGQEVILRCVPISNHLYFYWYRQILGQKVEFLVSFYNNEISEKSEIFDDQFSVERPDGSNFTLKIRSTKLEDSAMYFCASSITLGGQPQHFGDGTRLSIL.

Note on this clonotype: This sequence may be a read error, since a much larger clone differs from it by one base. Here the CDR3 DNA reads TGCAGCGTTGTACCAACCGGGGCACAGTACCAAGAGACCCAGTACTTC. Encoded protein: CSVVPTGAQYQETQYF. This rearrangement joins TRBV29-1 to TRBJ2-5; either TRBD1 or TRBD2 may fit D (5 bases each). This CDR3 comprises 16 residues. Deletions cut 4 bases from V and 0 bases from J, with 18 bases between. The germline gives CDR1 SQVTM, CDR2 ANQGSEA. The variable domain in full, with the rest retrieved from reference TRBV29-1 and TRBJ2-5, is SAVISQKPSRDICQRGTSLTIQCQVDSQVTMMFWYRQQPGQSLTLIATANQGSEATYESGFVIDKFPISRPNLTFSTLTVSNMSPEDSSIYLCSVVPTGAQYQETQYFGPGTRLLVL.

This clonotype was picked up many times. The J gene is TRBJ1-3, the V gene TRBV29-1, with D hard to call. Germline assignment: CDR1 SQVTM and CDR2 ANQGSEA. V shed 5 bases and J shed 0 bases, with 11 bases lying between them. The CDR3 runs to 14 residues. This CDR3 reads CSVLGRNSGNTIYF. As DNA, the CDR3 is TGCAGCGTTTTAGGCAGGAACTCTGGAAACACCATATATTTT.

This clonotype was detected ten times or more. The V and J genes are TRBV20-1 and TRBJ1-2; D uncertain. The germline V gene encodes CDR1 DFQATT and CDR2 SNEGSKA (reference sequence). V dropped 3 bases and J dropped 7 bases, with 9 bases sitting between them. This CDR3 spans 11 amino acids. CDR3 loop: CSARIGLGYTF. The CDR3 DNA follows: TGCAGTGCTAGGATAGGTCTTGGCTACACCTTC.

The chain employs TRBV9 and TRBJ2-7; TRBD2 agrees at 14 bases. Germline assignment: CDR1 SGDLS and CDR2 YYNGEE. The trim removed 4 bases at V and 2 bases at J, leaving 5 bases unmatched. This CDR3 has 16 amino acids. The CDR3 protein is CASSQGLAGVPYEQYF. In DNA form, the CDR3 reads TGTGCCAGCAGCCAGGGACTAGCGGGAGTACCCTACGAGCAGTACTTC.

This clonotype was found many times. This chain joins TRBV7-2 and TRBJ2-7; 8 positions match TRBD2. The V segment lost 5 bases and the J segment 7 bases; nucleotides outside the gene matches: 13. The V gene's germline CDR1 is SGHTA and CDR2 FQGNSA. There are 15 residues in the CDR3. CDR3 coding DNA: TGTGCCAGCAGCCAGAGCGGGAGAGGACGGGATGAGCAGTACTTC. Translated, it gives CASSQSGRGRDEQYF.

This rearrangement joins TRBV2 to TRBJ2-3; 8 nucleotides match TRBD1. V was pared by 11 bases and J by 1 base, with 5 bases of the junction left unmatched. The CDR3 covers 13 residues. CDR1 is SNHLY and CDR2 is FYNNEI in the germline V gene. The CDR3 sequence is CADGTGGTDTQYF. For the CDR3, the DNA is TGTGCCGACGGGACAGGTGGCACAGATACGCAGTATTTT.

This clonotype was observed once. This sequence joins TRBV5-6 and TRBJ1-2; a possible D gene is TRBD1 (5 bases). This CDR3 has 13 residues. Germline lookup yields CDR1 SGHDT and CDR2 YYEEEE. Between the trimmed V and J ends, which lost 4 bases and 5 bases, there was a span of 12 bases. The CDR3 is CASSAFGGYGYTF. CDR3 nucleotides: TGTGCCAGCAGCGCCTTCGGGGGGTATGGCTACACCTTC.